A selection of T cell receptor beta chains follows, all from one sample in a study of T-cell reconstitution after alpha-beta-depleted transplantation in children. TCRdb re-derived calls from the PCR reads in MiXCR, one entry per CDR3 protein. The table shows approximately 240,000 distinct CDR3 sequences, with about a tenth occurring only once. The material was PBMCs, obtained before TCRalphabeta/CD19-depleted stem cell transplant. These receptors were collected from a child under two years old with acute myeloid leukemia, due to receive a stem cell transplant. The CDR3 runs from the conserved cysteine through the conserved F or W.

TRBV3-1,TRBJ2-5,CASSFGTSGRASGETQYF
TRBV20-1,TRBJ2-1,CSARASRGGYIEQLF
TRBV10-3,TRBJ1-2,CAISEDSNYGYTF
TRBV29-1,TRBJ2-1,CSAEGASGGNEQFF
TRBV28,TRBJ2-7,CASSPRDRGSEQYF
TRBV7-2,TRBJ2-3,CASSSRHYSGGATDTQYF
TRBV20-1,TRBJ1-6,CSARAHGHLVSPLHF
TRBV5-1,TRBJ2-2,CASSFRGSNTGELFF
TRBV5-1,TRBJ2-5,CASSLVASGRGETQYF
TRBV10-2,TRBJ1-3,CASGRGLDGNTIYF
TRBV19,TRBJ1-3,CASSTRTNGNTIYF
TRBV7-2,TRBJ2-3,CASFRGFGDTQYF
TRBV6-2/TRBV6-3,TRBJ2-1,CASSYDSSSYNEQFF
TRBV5-8,TRBJ1-2,CASSLTIGQGYGYTF
TRBV11-2,TRBJ2-1,CASSLVGNYNEQFF
TRBV5-1,TRBJ1-4,CASSSNQGAFGEKLFF
TRBV6-2/TRBV6-3,TRBJ1-1,CASSYRGQGGTEAFF
TRBV5-1,TRBJ2-3,CASSPGAALTDTQYF
TRBV20-1,TRBJ2-7,CSARDYTRLSYEQYF
TRBV6-2/TRBV6-3,TRBJ2-1,CATGGVLDEQFF
TRBV24-1,TRBJ1-1,CATSYKGEAFF
TRBV5-1,TRBJ2-3,CASSLDREQDTQYF
TRBV5-4,TRBJ2-2,CASSMGRGLAGYTGELFF
TRBV18,TRBJ2-1,CASSPPGRLSGNNEQFF
TRBV6-5,TRBJ1-1,CASSFHRERSPHPSAFF
TRBV5-1,TRBJ2-1,CASSLRLAGGGEQFF
TRBV2,TRBJ2-2,CASSPSGKNTGELFF
TRBV27,TRBJ1-1,CASSPWSPITEAFF
TRBV7-2,TRBJ1-2,CASSLAMKQNYGYTF
TRBV7-2,TRBJ1-2,CASSLVGPTNGYTF
TRBV20-1,TRBJ2-5,CSATGILAGKETQYF
TRBV20-1,TRBJ1-1,CSADRENTEAFF
TRBV19,TRBJ2-4,CASSVGGPGGNIQYF
TRBV11-3,TRBJ2-5,CASSLWRQETQYF
TRBV5-1,TRBJ2-1,CASSLVGHTYNEQFF
TRBV21-1,TRBJ1-1,CASSKGHNRDRENTEAFF
TRBV7-8,TRBJ2-5,CASSLMGTDRETQYF
TRBV6-5,TRBJ2-7,CASSNRRVEYF